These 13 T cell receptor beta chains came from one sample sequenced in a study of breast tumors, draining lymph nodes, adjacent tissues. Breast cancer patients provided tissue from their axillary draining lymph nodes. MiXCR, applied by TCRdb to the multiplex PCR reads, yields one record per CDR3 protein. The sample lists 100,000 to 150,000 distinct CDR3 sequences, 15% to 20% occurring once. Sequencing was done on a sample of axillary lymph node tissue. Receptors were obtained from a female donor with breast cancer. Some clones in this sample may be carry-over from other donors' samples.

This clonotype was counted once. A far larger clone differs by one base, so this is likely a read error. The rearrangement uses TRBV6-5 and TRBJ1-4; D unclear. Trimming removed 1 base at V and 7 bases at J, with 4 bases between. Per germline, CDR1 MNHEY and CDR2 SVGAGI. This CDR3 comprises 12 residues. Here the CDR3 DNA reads TGTGCCAGCAGTTACTTCGGTGAAAAACTGTTTTTT. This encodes CASSYFGEKLFF.

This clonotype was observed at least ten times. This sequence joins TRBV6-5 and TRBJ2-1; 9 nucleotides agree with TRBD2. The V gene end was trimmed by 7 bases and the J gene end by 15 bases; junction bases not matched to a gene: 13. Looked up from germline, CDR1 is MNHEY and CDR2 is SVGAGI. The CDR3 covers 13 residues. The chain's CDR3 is CASTASGNRMPFF. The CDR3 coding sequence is TGTGCCAGCACGGCTAGCGGGAACCGAATGCCGTTCTTC.

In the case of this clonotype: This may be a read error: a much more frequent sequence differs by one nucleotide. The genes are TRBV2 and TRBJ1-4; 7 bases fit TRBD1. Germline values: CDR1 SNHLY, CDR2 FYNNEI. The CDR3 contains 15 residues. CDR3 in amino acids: CASMFGQAGNEKLSF. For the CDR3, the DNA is TGTGCCAGCATGTTTGGACAGGCGGGTAATGAAAAACTGTCTTTT. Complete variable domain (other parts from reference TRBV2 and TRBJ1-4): EPEVTQTPSHQVTQMGQEVILRCVPISNHLYFYWYRQILGQKVEFLVSFYNNEISEKSEIFDDQFSVERPDGSNFTLKIRSTKLEDSAMYFCASMFGQAGNEKLSFGSGTQLSVL.

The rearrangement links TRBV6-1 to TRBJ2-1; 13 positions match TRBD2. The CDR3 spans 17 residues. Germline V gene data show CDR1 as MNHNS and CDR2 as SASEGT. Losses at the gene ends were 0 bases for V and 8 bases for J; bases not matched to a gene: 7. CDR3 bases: TGTGCCAGCAGTGAAGCGTGGACTAGCGGGAGATTGTATGAGCAGTTCTTC. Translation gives CASSEAWTSGRLYEQFF.

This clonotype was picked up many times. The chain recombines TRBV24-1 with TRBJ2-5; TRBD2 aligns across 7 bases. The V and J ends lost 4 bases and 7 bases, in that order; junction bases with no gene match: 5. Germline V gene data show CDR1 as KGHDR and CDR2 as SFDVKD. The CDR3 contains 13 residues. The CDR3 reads CATSEGTIRTQYF. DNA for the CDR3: TGTGCCACCAGTGAAGGGACTATAAGGACCCAGTACTTC.

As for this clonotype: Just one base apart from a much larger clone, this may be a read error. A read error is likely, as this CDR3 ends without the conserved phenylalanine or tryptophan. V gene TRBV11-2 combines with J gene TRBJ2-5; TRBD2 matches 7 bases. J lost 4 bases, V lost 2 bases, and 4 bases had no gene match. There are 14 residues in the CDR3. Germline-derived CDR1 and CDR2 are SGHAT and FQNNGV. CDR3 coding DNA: TGTGCCAGCAGCTTAAACGGCGGGGGAGAGACCCAGTACTCC. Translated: CASSLNGGGETQYS.

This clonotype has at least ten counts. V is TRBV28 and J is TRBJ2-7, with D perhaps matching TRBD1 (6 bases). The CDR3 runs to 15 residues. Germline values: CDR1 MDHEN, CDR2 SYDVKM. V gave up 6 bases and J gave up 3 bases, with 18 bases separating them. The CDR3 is CASSTALQGFYEQYF. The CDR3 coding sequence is TGTGCCAGCAGCACGGCTCTACAGGGATTCTACGAGCAGTACTTC.

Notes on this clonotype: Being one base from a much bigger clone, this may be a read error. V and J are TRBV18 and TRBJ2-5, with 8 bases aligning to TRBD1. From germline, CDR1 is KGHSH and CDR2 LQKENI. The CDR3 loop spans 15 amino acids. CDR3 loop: CASSARQGAGETQSF. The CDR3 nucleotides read TGTGCCAGCTCAGCCCGCCAGGGGGCTGGTGAGACCCAGTCCTTC.

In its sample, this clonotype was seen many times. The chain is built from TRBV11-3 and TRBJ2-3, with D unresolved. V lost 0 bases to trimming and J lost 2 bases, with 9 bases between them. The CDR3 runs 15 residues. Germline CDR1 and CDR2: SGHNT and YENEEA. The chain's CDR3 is CASSLDRDSTDTQYF. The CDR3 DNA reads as TGTGCCAGCAGCTTAGACAGAGACTCCACAGATACGCAGTATTTT.

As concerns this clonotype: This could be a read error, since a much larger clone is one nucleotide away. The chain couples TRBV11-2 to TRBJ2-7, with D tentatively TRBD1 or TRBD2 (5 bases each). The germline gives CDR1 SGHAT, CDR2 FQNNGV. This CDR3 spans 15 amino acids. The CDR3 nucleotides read TGTGTCAGCAGCTTAGTAATCGGGACGCTACACGAGCAGTACTTC. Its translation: CVSSLVIGTLHEQYF.

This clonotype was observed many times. The CDR3, as DNA: TGTGCCAGCAATTCGAGGGGGCCAACTGAGCAGTTCTTC. As protein: CASNSRGPTEQFF. The V gene is TRBV6-1, the J gene TRBJ2-1; 7 nucleotides align to TRBD1. Germline CDR1 is MNHNS and CDR2 is SASEGT. V lost 7 bases, J lost 9 bases, and 9 bases stayed unmatched. This CDR3 contains 13 residues.

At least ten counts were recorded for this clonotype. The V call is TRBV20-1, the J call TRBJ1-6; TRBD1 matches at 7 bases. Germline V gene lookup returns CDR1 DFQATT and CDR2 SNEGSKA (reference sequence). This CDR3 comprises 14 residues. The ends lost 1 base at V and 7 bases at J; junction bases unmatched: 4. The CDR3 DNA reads TGCAGTGCTAGAGTCGGGACAGCCAATTCACCCCTCCACTTT. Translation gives CSARVGTANSPLHF.

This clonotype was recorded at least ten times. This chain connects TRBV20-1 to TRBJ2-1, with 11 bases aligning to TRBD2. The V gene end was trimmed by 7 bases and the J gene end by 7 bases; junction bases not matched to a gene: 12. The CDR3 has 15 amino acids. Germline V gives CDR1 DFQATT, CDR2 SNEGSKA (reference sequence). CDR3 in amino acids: CSVRPGLAVSNEQFF. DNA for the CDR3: TGCAGTGTCCGGCCGGGACTAGCGGTCAGTAATGAGCAGTTCTTC.